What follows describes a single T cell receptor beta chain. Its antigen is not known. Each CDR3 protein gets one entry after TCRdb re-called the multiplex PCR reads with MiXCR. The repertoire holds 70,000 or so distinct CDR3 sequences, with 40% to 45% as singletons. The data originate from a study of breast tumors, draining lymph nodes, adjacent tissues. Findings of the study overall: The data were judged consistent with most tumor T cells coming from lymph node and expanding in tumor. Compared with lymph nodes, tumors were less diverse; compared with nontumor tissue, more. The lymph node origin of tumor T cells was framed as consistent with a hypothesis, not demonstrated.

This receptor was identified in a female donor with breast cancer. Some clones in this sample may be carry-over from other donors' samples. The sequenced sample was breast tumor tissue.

The CDR3 DNA sequence: TGTGCCAGCAGCTTAGCGCCGAGATGGTACCTTCACACTGGGGCCAACGTCCTGACTTTC. Translating it yields CASSLAPRWYLHTGANVLTF. The chain carries TRBV7-6 and TRBJ2-6, with D unresolved. Per the germline V gene, CDR1 is SGHVS and CDR2 is FNYEAQ. The CDR3 totals 20 residues. Trimming took 0 bases from V and 2 from J, leaving 20 bases between them.